This is a list of T cell receptor beta chains from one sample in a study of cytomegalovirus exposure and HLA in healthy donors. Profiled with immunoSEQ multiplex PCR; TCRdb holds only in-frame clones, not every one. Among 85,000 to 130,000 clones listed, roughly 73% were seen once. Source material: PBMCs. The source of these receptors is a man aged 40-49 years in good health and CMV-seronegative. The CDR3 runs from the conserved cysteine through the conserved F or W. D genes are given only for firm matches. Clone size is shown for a subset of rows, as once, few, many or a class of expanded clone.

TRBV29-1	.	TRBJ1-4	.	CSVEARAGYNEKLFF	TGCAGCGTTGAAGCCAGGGCGGGATATAATGAAAAACTGTTTTTT
TRBV6-1	.	TRBJ1-1	.	CASSGDNTEAFF	TGTGCCAGCAGCGGAGATAACACTGAAGCTTTCTTT
TRBV2	.	TRBJ1-1	TRBD1	CATPDGGQMNTEAFF	TGTGCCACCCCCGATGGGGGACAGATGAACACTGAAGCTTTCTTT
TRBV6-1	.	TRBJ1-5	.	CASSEAGPNQPQHF	TGTGCCAGCAGTGAAGCGGGCCCAAATCAGCCCCAGCATTTT
TRBV11-2	.	TRBJ2-1	TRBD1	CASSLNRGQFF	TGTGCTAGCAGCTTAAACAGGGGGCAGTTCTTC
TRBV6-1	few	TRBJ1-4	TRBD1	CASSDGTGGNEKLFF	TGTGCCAGCAGTGATGGGACAGGGGGTAATGAAAAACTGTTTTTT
TRBV7-7	.	TRBJ2-3	TRBD1	CASSPGTGGTDTQYF	TGTGCCAGCAGCCCCGGGACAGGGGGTACAGATACGCAGTATTTT
TRBV7-4	.	TRBJ1-5	.	CASSPCTHIEGDNQPQHF	TGTGCCAGCAGCCCTTGCACTCACATTGAGGGAGACAATCAGCCCCAGCATTTT
TRBV9	few	TRBJ2-2	.	CASSVSPGGGELFF	TGTGCCAGCAGCGTCTCCCCCGGGGGCGGGGAGCTGTTTTTT
TRBV5-6	.	TRBJ1-5	TRBD1	CASSLAWDRDNQPQHF	TGTGCCAGCAGCTTGGCCTGGGACAGAGATAATCAGCCCCAGCATTTT
TRBV5-1	.	TRBJ2-3	TRBD2	CASSLGGGNTDTQYF	TGCGCCAGCAGCTTGGGGGGGGGAAACACAGATACGCAGTATTTT
TRBV4-2	.	TRBJ1-5	TRBD1	CASSQEGTGGEPQHF	TGTGCCAGCAGCCAAGAGGGTACAGGGGGAGAGCCCCAGCATTTT
TRBV23-1	.	TRBJ1-6	.	CASSQSPGTPTQPPLHF	TGCGCCAGCAGTCAGTCCCCCGGGACACCTACTCAGCCGCCCCTCCACTTT
TRBV29-1	.	TRBJ2-2	TRBD1	CASQTGGYTGELFF	TGCGCATCTCAGACAGGGGGTTACACCGGGGAGCTGTTTTTT
TRBV6-6	few	TRBJ1-5	TRBD1	CASSYGDSISNQPQHF	TGTGCCAGCAGTTACGGGGACAGCATTAGCAATCAGCCCCAGCATTTT
TRBV6-6	.	TRBJ2-1	TRBD2	CASWVIGLAGFEQFF	TGTGCCAGTTGGGTTATCGGACTAGCGGGCTTTGAGCAGTTCTTC
TRBV5-4	.	TRBJ2-1	.	CASSFLQGSSYNEQFF	TGTGCCAGCAGCTTTTTGCAGGGGAGCTCCTACAATGAGCAGTTCTTC
TRBV11-3	.	TRBJ1-2	.	CASSYERRERGYTF	TGTGCCAGCAGCTACGAACGACGGGAGAGGGGCTACACCTTC
TRBV5-1	.	TRBJ2-3	.	CASKEQGTDTQYF	TGCGCCAGCAAGGAACAGGGCACAGATACGCAGTATTTT
TRBV19	.	TRBJ1-1	.	CASIMGGAENTEAFF	TGTGCCAGTATCATGGGAGGGGCAGAGAACACTGAAGCTTTCTTT
TRBV9	few	TRBJ1-2	.	CASSPPGHNYGYTF	TGTGCCAGCAGCCCCCCGGGACATAACTATGGCTACACCTTC
TRBV6-5	once	TRBJ1-5	.	CASRPQGPSNQPQHF	TGTGCCAGCAGGCCACAGGGTCCAAGCAATCAGCCCCAGCATTTT
TRBV5-1	.	TRBJ2-7	TRBD1	CASSLDSGTGGHEQYF	TGCGCCAGCAGCTTGGACTCCGGGACAGGGGGCCACGAGCAGTACTTC
TRBV6-6	.	TRBJ2-4	.	CASSPDRNKNIQYF	TGTGCCAGCAGCCCGGACAGAAACAAAAACATTCAGTACTTC
TRBV5-1	.	TRBJ1-3	.	CASSLELPESNTIYF	TGCGCCAGCAGCTTGGAGCTCCCGGAGTCGAACACCATATATTTT
TRBV4-1	.	TRBJ1-5	TRBD1	CASSQERTGAHQPQHF	TGCGCCAGCAGCCAAGAGCGGACAGGGGCACATCAGCCCCAGCATTTT
TRBV6-6	.	TRBJ1-3	.	CASSYAGGKGRDTIYF	TGTGCCAGCAGTTATGCGGGCGGGAAGGGCCGGGACACCATATATTTT
TRBV7-8	.	TRBJ2-3	TRBD1	CASSPDRVGKTQYF	TGTGCCAGCAGCCCAGACAGGGTCGGGAAAACGCAGTATTTT
TRBV29-1	few	TRBJ2-7	.	CSVQTGDLYEQYF	TGCAGCGTTCAGACAGGAGATCTCTACGAGCAGTACTTC
TRBV5-1	few	TRBJ1-1	.	CASSFSTTSEAFF	TGCGCCAGCAGCTTTTCGACAACAAGTGAAGCTTTCTTT
TRBV2	.	TRBJ2-7	.	CASSEFLRRSSYEQYF	TGTGCCAGCAGTGAATTTTTGCGGCGATCCTCCTACGAGCAGTACTTC